The entry that follows covers one T cell receptor (beta chain) sequence. Antigen unknown. The source of the sample is a study of memory CD4+ T cells and cytomegalovirus serostatus. Study-level information: Of the healthy Belgian adults, 9 were CMV seropositive and approximately 25 seronegative. Study observations and caveats: Suggested: most of the CMV-linked TCR signature lies in CD4+ memory cells. About 40% of the roughly 160 known CMV-associated TCRbeta sequences appeared in CD4+ memory.

Measured with immunoSEQ multiplex PCR; TCRdb has only the in-frame clones, and not every one. The profile shows about 57,000 clones, over 75% of them singletons. Germline V gene lookup returns CDR1 SNHLY and CDR2 FYNNEI. V shed 5 bases and J 8 bases; nucleotides not matched to a gene: 8. The CDR3 has 13 residues. Single viable CD3+CD4+CD8-CD45RO+ cells were sorted as the memory CD4+ T cells. The sequence was collected from an adult in good health and CMV-seronegative. What was sequenced was memory CD4+ T cells from blood. J is TRBJ1-2 and V is TRBV2, with TRBD1 matching 7 bases. CDR3 in amino acids: CASSLQGRGGYTF. DNA for the CDR3: TGTGCCAGCAGTCTACAGGGGAGGGGAGGCTACACCTTC.